The TCR beta chain under discussion was sequenced for a study of cytomegalovirus exposure and HLA in healthy donors. Overall study findings and caveats: Common viral pathogens (according to a later analysis) appeared linked to several of the most significant clusters.

This clone came up once. Its cognate antigen is unknown. Amplification used 60 Vbeta primers and 13 Jbeta primers. Sequenced by immunoSEQ multiplex PCR; TCRdb stores in-frame clones only, minus some. The sample includes 99,000 or so clones, roughly 79% of them seen just once. From germline, CDR1 is LNHDA and CDR2 SQIVND (reference sequence). Trimming stripped 4 bases from V and 5 bases from J, with 11 bases between. The length of the CDR3 is 13 residues. This rearrangement joins TRBV19 to TRBJ1-1; D is unclear. The source is a male donor in good health and CMV-seronegative. Sample: PBMCs. The CDR3 nucleotides read TGTGCCAGTAGTACAGGACTTTCAACTGAAGCTTTCTTT. It is translated as CASSTGLSTEAFF.